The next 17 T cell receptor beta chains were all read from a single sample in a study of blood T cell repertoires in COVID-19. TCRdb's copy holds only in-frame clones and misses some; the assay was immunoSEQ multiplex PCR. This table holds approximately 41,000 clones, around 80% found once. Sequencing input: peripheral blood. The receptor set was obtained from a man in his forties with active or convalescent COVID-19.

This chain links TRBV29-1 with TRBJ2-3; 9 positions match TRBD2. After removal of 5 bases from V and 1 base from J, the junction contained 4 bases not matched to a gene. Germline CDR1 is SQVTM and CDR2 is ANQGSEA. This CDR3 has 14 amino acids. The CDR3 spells CSVRSGSGTDTQYF. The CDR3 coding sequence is TGCAGCGTTCGTAGCGGGAGCGGCACAGATACGCAGTATTTT.

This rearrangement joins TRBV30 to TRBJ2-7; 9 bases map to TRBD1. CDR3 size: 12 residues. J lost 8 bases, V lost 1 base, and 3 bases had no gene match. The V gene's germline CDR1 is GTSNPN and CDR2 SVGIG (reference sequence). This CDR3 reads CAWSEGQGQQYF. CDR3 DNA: TGTGCCTGGAGTGAGGGACAGGGACAGCAGTACTTC.

The CDR3 sequence is CASSLASGRGETQYF. CDR3 nucleotide sequence: TGTGCCAGCAGCTTAGCCAGCGGGAGGGGGGAGACCCAGTACTTC. V and J are TRBV11-2 and TRBJ2-5; the match to TRBD2 covers 10 bases. The junction had 4 bases not matched to a gene; V was cut back by 1 base and J by 5 bases. The germline V gene encodes CDR1 SGHAT and CDR2 FQNNGV. This CDR3 is built from 15 residues.

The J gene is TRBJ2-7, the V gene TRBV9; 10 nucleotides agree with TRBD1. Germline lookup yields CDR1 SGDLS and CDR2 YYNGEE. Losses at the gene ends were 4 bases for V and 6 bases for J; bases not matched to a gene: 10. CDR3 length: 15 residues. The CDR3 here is CASSTGPGQGSEQYF. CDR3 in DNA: TGTGCCAGCAGCACAGGACCGGGACAGGGGTCCGAGCAGTACTTC.

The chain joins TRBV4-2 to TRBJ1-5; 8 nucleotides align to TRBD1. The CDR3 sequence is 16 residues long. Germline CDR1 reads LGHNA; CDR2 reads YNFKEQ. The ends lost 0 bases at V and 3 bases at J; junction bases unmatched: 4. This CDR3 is CASSQEWTGLNQPQHF. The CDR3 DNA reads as TGTGCCAGCAGCCAAGAATGGACAGGGCTCAATCAGCCCCAGCATTTT.

CDR3 sequence: CASSRTEHYGYTF. CDR3 nucleotides: TGTGCCAGCAGTCGGACAGAGCACTATGGCTACACCTTC. This chain links TRBV5-4 with TRBJ1-2; possibly TRBD1 for D (6 bases). CDR1 and CDR2 (germline): SGHNT, YYREEE (reference sequence). The germline V and J ends were trimmed by 5 bases and 3 bases, with 11 bases remaining between them. The CDR3 is 13 residues long.

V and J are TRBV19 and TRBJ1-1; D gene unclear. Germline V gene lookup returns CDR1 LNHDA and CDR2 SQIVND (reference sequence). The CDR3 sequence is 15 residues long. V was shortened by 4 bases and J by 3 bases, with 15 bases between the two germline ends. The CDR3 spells CASSTHVALDTEAFF. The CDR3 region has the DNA TGTGCCAGTAGTACACATGTCGCCTTGGACACTGAAGCTTTCTTT. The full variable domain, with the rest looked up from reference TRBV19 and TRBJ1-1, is DGGITQSPKYLFRKEGQNVTLSCEQNLNHDAMYWYRQDPGQGLRLIYYSQIVNDFQKGDIAEGYSVSREKKESFPLTVTSAQKNPTAFYLCASSTHVALDTEAFFGQGTRLTVV.

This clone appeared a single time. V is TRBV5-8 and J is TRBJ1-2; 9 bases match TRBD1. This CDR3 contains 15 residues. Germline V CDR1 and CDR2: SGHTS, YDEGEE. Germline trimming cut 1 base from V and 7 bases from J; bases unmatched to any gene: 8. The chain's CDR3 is CASSLPGTGLFGYTF. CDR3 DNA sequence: TGTGCCAGCAGCTTGCCGGGGACAGGGTTGTTTGGCTACACCTTC.

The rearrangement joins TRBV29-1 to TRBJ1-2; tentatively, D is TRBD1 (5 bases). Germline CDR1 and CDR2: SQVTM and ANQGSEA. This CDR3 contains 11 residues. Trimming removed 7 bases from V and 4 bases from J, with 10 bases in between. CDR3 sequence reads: CSERQSYGYTF. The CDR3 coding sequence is TGCAGCGAAAGACAGTCCTATGGCTACACCTTC.

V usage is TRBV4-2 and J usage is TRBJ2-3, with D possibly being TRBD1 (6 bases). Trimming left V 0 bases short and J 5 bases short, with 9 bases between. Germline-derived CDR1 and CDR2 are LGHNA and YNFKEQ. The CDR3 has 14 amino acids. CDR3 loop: CASSQERGLDTQYF. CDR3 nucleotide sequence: TGTGCCAGCAGCCAAGAGAGGGGGTTAGATACGCAGTATTTT.

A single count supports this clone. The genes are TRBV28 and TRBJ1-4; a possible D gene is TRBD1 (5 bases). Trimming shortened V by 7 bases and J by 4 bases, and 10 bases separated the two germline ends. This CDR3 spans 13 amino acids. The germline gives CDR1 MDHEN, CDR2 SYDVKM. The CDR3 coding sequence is TGTGCCAGCAAGCCAGGGTTTAATGAAAAACTGTTTTTT. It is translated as CASKPGFNEKLFF.

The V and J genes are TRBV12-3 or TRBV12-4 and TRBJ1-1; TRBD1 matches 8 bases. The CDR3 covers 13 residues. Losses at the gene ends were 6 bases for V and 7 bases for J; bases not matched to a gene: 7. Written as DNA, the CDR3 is TGTGCCAGCAGCCGGACAGGGATCGGTGAAGCTTTCTTT. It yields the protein CASSRTGIGEAFF.

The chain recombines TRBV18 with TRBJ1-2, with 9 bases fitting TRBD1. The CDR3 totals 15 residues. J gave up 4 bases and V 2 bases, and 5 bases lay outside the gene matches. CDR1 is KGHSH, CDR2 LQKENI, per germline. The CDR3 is CASSPSGTGTYGYTF. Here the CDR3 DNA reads TGTGCCAGCTCACCAAGTGGGACAGGGACCTATGGCTACACCTTC.

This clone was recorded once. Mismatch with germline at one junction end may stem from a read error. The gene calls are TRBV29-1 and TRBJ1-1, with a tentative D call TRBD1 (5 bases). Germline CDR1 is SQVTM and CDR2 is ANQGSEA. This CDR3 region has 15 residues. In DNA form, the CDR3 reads TGCAGTGTTGACGACAGTTGGGCGCCGAACACTGAAGCTTTCTTT. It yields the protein CSVDDSWAPNTEAFF.

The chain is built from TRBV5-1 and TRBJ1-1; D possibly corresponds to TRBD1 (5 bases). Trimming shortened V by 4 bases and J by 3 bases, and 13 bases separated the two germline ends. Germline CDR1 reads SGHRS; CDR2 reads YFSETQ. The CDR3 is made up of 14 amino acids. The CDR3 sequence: CASSPWGEDTEAFF. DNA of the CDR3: TGCGCCAGCAGCCCCTGGGGGGAGGACACTGAAGCTTTCTTT.

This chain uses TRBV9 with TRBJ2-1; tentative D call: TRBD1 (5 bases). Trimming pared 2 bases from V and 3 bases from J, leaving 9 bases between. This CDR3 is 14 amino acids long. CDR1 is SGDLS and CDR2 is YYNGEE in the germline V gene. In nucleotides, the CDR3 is TGTGCCAGCAGCGTCACAGGAGACTACAATGAGCAGTTCTTC. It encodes CASSVTGDYNEQFF.

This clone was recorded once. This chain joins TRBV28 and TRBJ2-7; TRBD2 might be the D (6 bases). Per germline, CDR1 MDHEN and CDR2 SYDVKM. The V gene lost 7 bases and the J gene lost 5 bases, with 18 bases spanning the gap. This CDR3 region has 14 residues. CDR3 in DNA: TGTGCCAGCATCCGTCCGGGGGTGAGGGACGAGCAGTACTTC. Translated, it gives CASIRPGVRDEQYF.